The T cell receptor (beta chain) under discussion was sequenced for a study of monozygotic twins with inflammatory bowel disease (dated by TCRdb to the late 2010s). Some background on the complete study: The full study comprised 28 monozygotic twin pairs: nine German pairs (four IBD-concordant, five IBD-discordant) and 19 IBD-discordant Danish pairs. The search for disease-associated traits relied mainly on comparing IBD patients with their genetically identical healthy co-twins within discordant pairs. Each individual had, on average, about 151 000 unique TCRalpha sequences and 181 000 unique TCRbeta sequences available for analysis. The research as a whole found: No difference in repertoire similarity was observed between concordant and discordant twins, possibly owing to limited statistical power. IBD patients had lower TCRbeta repertoire diversity, measured by the inverse Simpson index, than their healthy co-twins. Differing immunosuppressive treatments among patients may have added background noise and inter-individual variability to the repertoires. No single strong signal or clonotype linked to IBD turned up in the results, so the idea that one exists was not supported. The analysis was unable to tell apart different T cell subtypes. IBD patients shared fewer clonotypes with other individuals than healthy twins did, most markedly in patients showing signs of disease activity.

Reading from cysteine to phenylalanine, the CDR3 counts 15 amino acids. No DNA has been recorded. From each donor, an approximately 2.5 ml peripheral blood sample was collected into PAXgene tubes and stored at -80 degrees C. Total RNA was isolated from whole blood with the PAXgene blood miRNA kit on an automated QIAcube, without T cell sorting. Deep TCRalpha and TCRbeta repertoire profiling with unique molecular barcoding was performed on peripheral blood of monozygotic twin pairs concordant or discordant for inflammatory bowel disease. Smoking habits were recorded for all twin pairs, with individuals classified as current, former or never smokers. Regarding this clonotype: Its antigen remains undetermined.

To prepare the library, 5' RACE was applied. Preparation of each TCR library used approximately 4,000 ng of total RNA. cDNA was synthesized with SMARTScribe reverse transcriptase in eight separate reactions per sample. Unique molecular identifiers containing a 6-nucleotide sample barcode were introduced through template switching during cDNA synthesis. TCRalpha and TCRbeta cDNA was amplified in two nested PCRs of roughly 17 and 9 cycles, and bead purification was carried out after each PCR. Before amplification, the cDNA was treated with uracil DNA-glycosylase and purified using the QIAquick PCR purification kit. The second PCR was the step at which Illumina TruSeq-compatible adapters and sample-specific barcodes were added. TapeStation and Qubit were used to check library quality and concentration, and about 5 ng of each library was pooled. Sequencing of pooled libraries was carried out on an Illumina HiSeq2500 single-index Rapid Run using 2 x 100 bp reads and custom sequencing primers. From the authors' description of their analysis: PCR and sequencing errors were corrected by UMI-based consensus assembly using MiGEC version 1.2.6. MiXCR version 2.1.1 was used to carry out V(D)J alignment, clonotype assembly and CDR3 extraction. To normalise gene usage, clonotype sharing and MAIT/NKT TCR abundance, the analysis used the top 1000, 10 000 and 20 000 clonotypes per sample. After downsampling to 27 000 UMIs, diversity was calculated as the inverse Simpson index using the vegan R package. Statistical testing used paired Mann-Whitney U tests on the discordant twin pairs and applied Benjamini-Hochberg correction for multiple testing. TCRdb reprocessed the raw reads; every CDR3 protein sequence is a single record, and DNA is not supplied. The V and J calls come from TCRdb's annotation, not from the publication. This sample's clone table shows about 450,000 distinct CDR3 sequences. The ten top clones hold 2.4% of the sample.

The rearrangement joined TRBV12-2 to TRBJ2-1; TCRdb designates TRBD2, a call that cannot be tested without DNA. TRBV12-2 is tagged as a pseudogene. The sequence came from a human donor with ulcerative colitis or Crohn's disease, or a healthy co-twin of an affected twin (not recorded which). Sequencing used blood. This receptor has the CDR3 CASRYTSGSSNEQFF.